The next 31 T cell receptor beta chains were all read from a single sample in a study of blood T cells in healthy people across ages (dated by TCRdb to about 2015). The library was built by means of 5' RACE. The data were produced on an Illumina HiSeq 2500. The second PCR ran for about 7 to 11 cycles and used a J-beta primer mix along with a sample-barcoded 5' primer. TCRdb's own reprocessing of the public reads used fastp at Q25 and MiXCR and kept productive beta chains. Under each unique CDR3 protein, matching rows form one entry showing the most common genes and DNA. For this sample there are some 860,000 distinct CDR3 sequences; 56% appear just once. The top ten constitute approximately 24% of the sample. The sample comprised blood. The source of these receptors is a man in his forties or fifties in good health.

The rearrangement links TRBV3-1 to TRBJ2-3; D may be TRBD2 (6 bases). The V end lost 2 bases, the J end lost 5 bases, and 11 bases lay between the germline ends. This CDR3 has 14 residues. Germline CDR1 and CDR2: LGHDT and YNNKEL (reference sequence). The CDR3 DNA is TGTGCCAGCAGCCAAAGGGCTAGCGAAGATACGCAGTATTTT. Its protein product is CASSQRASEDTQYF.

The V gene is TRBV5-1, the J gene TRBJ2-2; D gene ambiguous. The CDR3 runs to 13 residues. Trimming took off 7 bases at V and 4 bases at J, with 11 bases between the two ends. CDR1 SGHRS and CDR2 YFSETQ come from the germline V gene. CDR3 sequence reads: CASVKDPTGELFF. CDR3 nucleotides: TGCGCCAGCGTTAAGGACCCCACCGGGGAGCTGTTTTTT.

This chain connects TRBV27 to TRBJ2-3; 10 bases are a match to TRBD2. Trimming removed 5 bases from V and 4 bases from J; junction bases left unmatched: 6. The V gene's germline CDR1 is MNHEY and CDR2 SMNVEV (reference sequence). The CDR3 consists of 15 residues. CDR3 loop: CASSVGLALADTQYF. DNA of the CDR3: TGTGCCAGCAGTGTGGGACTAGCGTTGGCAGATACGCAGTATTTT.

There are a few counts of this clonotype. This chain uses TRBV7-2 with TRBJ2-3; tentative D call: TRBD1 (6 bases). The germline V and J ends were trimmed by 5 bases and 2 bases, with 14 bases remaining between them. This CDR3 comprises 15 residues. Per germline, CDR1 SGHTA and CDR2 FQGNSA. The CDR3 DNA reads as TGTGCCAGCAGCCTTCGGGACACATCCACAGATACGCAGTATTTT. It yields the protein CASSLRDTSTDTQYF. Based on the CDR3 plus reference TRBV7-2 and TRBJ2-3, the full variable domain is GAGVSQSPSNKVTEKGKDVELRCDPISGHTALYWYRQSLGQGLEFLIYFQGNSAPDKSGLPSDRFSAERTGGSVSTLTIQRTQQEDSAVYLCASSLRDTSTDTQYFGPGTRLTVL.

The chain combines TRBV6-2 or TRBV6-3 with TRBJ2-5; TRBD1 is a possible D gene (6 bases). The J call is uncertain, as TRBJ2-7 better fits the DNA end. The germline CDR1 and CDR2 sequences are MNHEY and SVGEGT. The CDR3 length is 12 residues. The CDR3 protein is CASLTGLGEQYF. As DNA, the CDR3 is TGTGCCAGTCTCACAGGGCTTGGCGAGCAGTACTTC.

The chain couples TRBV5-1 to TRBJ1-4, with D maybe TRBD1 (5 bases). The CDR3 has 18 residues. Per the germline V gene, CDR1 is SGHRS and CDR2 is YFSETQ. V was pared by 0 bases and J by 0 bases, with 15 bases between. The CDR3 DNA is TGCGCCAGCAGCTTGGGTGGGGCGACGACAACAACTAATGAAAAACTGTTTTTT. Translation gives CASSLGGATTTTNEKLFF. Filled out from reference TRBV5-1 and TRBJ1-4, the complete variable domain reads KAGVTQTPRYLIKTRGQQVTLSCSPISGHRSVSWYQQTPGQGLQFLFEYFSETQRNKGNFPGRFSGRQFSNSRSEMNVSTLELGDSALYLCASSLGGATTTTNEKLFFGSGTQLSVL.

The chain uses TRBV20-1 and TRBJ2-7; possibly TRBD1 for D (6 bases). TRBJ2-5 matches the DNA end more closely, so the J call is doubtful. Per germline, CDR1 DFQATT and CDR2 SNEGSKA (reference sequence). There are 17 residues in the CDR3. The CDR3 coding sequence is TGCAGTGCTAGAGATGGGGGCTGGAAAAAGGGTCCGGAGACCCAGTACTTC. Translated: CSARDGGWKKGPETQYF.

This chain uses TRBV4-2 with TRBJ2-7, with D perhaps TRBD2 (5 bases). V was shortened by 2 bases and J by 3 bases, with 17 bases between the two germline ends. The length of the CDR3 is 16 residues. Germline CDR1 reads LGHNA; CDR2 reads YNFKEQ. Here the CDR3 reads CASSQLADSQYYEQYF. The CDR3, as DNA: TGTGCCAGCAGCCAACTTGCGGACTCCCAATACTACGAGCAGTACTTC.

In its sample, this clonotype was seen a few times. The V gene is TRBV6-2 or TRBV6-3, the J gene TRBJ2-7; D is ambiguous. Germline V CDR1 and CDR2: MNHEY, SVGEGT. The CDR3 is made up of 14 amino acids. V lost 4 bases and J lost 0, with 10 bases in between. Here the CDR3 reads CASSLHPPSYEQYF. Here the CDR3 DNA reads TGTGCCAGCAGTTTACACCCTCCCTCCTACGAGCAGTACTTC.

This clonotype was observed a single time. V and J are TRBV20-1 and TRBJ2-1, with TRBD2 matching 10 bases. This CDR3 spans 15 amino acids. Germline lookup yields CDR1 DFQATT and CDR2 SNEGSKA (reference sequence). Trimming took 6 bases from V and 1 from J; bases not matched to a gene: 6. This CDR3 is CSAPISGRSYNEQFF. The DNA for the CDR3 is TGCAGTGCACCGATTAGCGGGAGGTCCTACAATGAGCAGTTCTTC.

The CDR3 bases are TGTGCCACCAGCCCCACCGGGACAGGGGGGAGTCCCTACGAGCAGTACTTC. This sequence encodes CATSPTGTGGSPYEQYF. The chain has TRBV24-1 and TRBJ2-4, with 11 bases lining up with TRBD1. The last part of the DNA fits TRBJ2-7 better; the J call may be wrong. Germline V CDR1 and CDR2: KGHDR, SFDVKD. The CDR3 length is 17 residues.

The chain combines TRBV20-1 with TRBJ2-5; 8 bases match TRBD1. CDR1 and CDR2 (germline): DFQATT, SNEGSKA (reference sequence). This CDR3 is built from 13 residues. The V gene end was trimmed by 8 bases and the J gene end by 1 base; junction bases not matched to a gene: 6. The CDR3 reads CSTTTGGQETQYF. CDR3 nucleotide sequence: TGCAGTACCACCACAGGGGGCCAAGAGACCCAGTACTTC.

This chain uses TRBV12-3 or TRBV12-4 with TRBJ1-2; no definite D call. The V and J ends lost 6 bases and 4 bases respectively, with 18 bases between them. This CDR3 has 15 amino acids. The CDR3 coding sequence is TGTGCCAGCAGCCAAGATGGAGGAGCCGGCTATGGCTACACCTTC. Its translation is CASSQDGGAGYGYTF.

This chain joins TRBV7-3 and TRBJ2-3; the match to TRBD2 covers 10 bases. The CDR3 loop spans 16 amino acids. CDR1 is SGHTA and CDR2 is FQGTGA in the germline V gene. Trimming at V came to 2 bases and at J to 5 bases, leaving 7 bases not matched to a gene. CDR3 residues: CASSLHASGSGDTQYF. For the CDR3, the DNA is TGTGCCAGCAGCTTACACGCTAGCGGGAGTGGAGATACGCAGTATTTT.

This chain links TRBV12-3 or TRBV12-4 with TRBJ1-5; 9 bases align to TRBD1. This CDR3 is built from 19 residues. J gave up 1 base and V 0 bases, and 10 bases lay outside the gene matches. CDR3 protein: CASSLALGTGSLSNQPQHF. CDR3 sequence (DNA): TGTGCCAGCAGTTTAGCGCTGGGGACAGGGTCCTTGAGCAATCAGCCCCAGCATTTT.

The genes are TRBV7-2 and TRBJ2-1, with 10 bases aligning to TRBD1. The CDR3 covers 15 residues. Trimming took 5 bases from V and 2 from J; bases not matched to a gene: 3. Germline values: CDR1 SGHTA, CDR2 FQGNSA. In DNA, the CDR3 is TGTGCCAGCAGCGGACAGGGGGGGACCTACAATGAGCAGTTCTTC. Amino acid sequence: CASSGQGGTYNEQFF. Together with reference TRBV7-2 and TRBJ2-1, the CDR3 gives the full variable domain: GAGVSQSPSNKVTEKGKDVELRCDPISGHTALYWYRQSLGQGLEFLIYFQGNSAPDKSGLPSDRFSAERTGGSVSTLTIQRTQQEDSAVYLCASSGQGGTYNEQFFGPGTRLTVL.

In nucleotides, the CDR3 is TGCGCCAGCAGCCCCCGCGTGGTGTGGAGGGGCAAGTTCAACCCCTACGAGCAGTACTTC. Its protein product is CASSPRVVWRGKFNPYEQYF. The chain carries TRBV5-1 and TRBJ2-1, with D perhaps matching TRBD2 (6 bases). The DNA end lines up better with TRBJ2-7; the J call may be wrong. CDR1 SGHRS and CDR2 YFSETQ come from the germline V gene. The CDR3 runs to 20 residues.

The J gene is TRBJ1-6, the V gene TRBV6-2 or TRBV6-3; D possibly corresponds to TRBD1 (5 bases). Per germline, CDR1 MNHEY and CDR2 SVGEGT. Trimming took 2 bases from V and 10 from J, leaving 18 bases between them. The CDR3 spans 16 residues. The CDR3 here is CASSYGPGRGFSPLHF. The CDR3 region has the DNA TGTGCCAGCAGTTACGGGCCCGGACGGGGGTTCTCACCCCTCCACTTT.

This chain connects TRBV6-4 to TRBJ2-3, with TRBD1 as a possible D gene (5 bases). Germline CDR1 and CDR2: MRHNA and SNTAGT. This CDR3 has 14 residues. Trimming shortened V by 3 bases and J by 3 bases, and 10 bases separated the two germline ends. This CDR3 is CASSEGQPTDTQYF. In DNA form, the CDR3 reads TGTGCCAGCAGTGAGGGGCAGCCAACAGATACGCAGTATTTT.

This clonotype was detected only a few times. The chain joins TRBV6-1 to TRBJ2-7; 11 nucleotides agree with TRBD2. V shed 4 bases and J 0 bases; nucleotides not matched to a gene: 2. This CDR3 spans 15 amino acids. The germline V gene encodes CDR1 MNHNS and CDR2 SASEGT. The CDR3 here is CASSATSGSSYEQYF. CDR3 coding DNA: TGTGCCAGCAGTGCCACTAGCGGGAGCTCCTACGAGCAGTACTTC.

This chain connects TRBV13 to TRBJ2-3; D unclear. The germline V gene encodes CDR1 PRHDT and CDR2 FYEKMQ (reference sequence). This CDR3 is built from 15 residues. V lost 5 bases and J lost 6, with 18 bases in between. The CDR3 reads CASSPRDRIRDTQYF. In nucleotides, the CDR3 is TGTGCCAGCAGCCCCCGCGACCGCATTAGGGATACGCAGTATTTT.

The rearrangement joins TRBV13 to TRBJ2-7; 8 positions agree with TRBD1. The CDR3 extends over 13 amino acids. Germline V gene data show CDR1 as PRHDT and CDR2 as FYEKMQ (reference sequence). Germline trimming cut 5 bases from V and 6 bases from J; bases unmatched to any gene: 6. The CDR3 coding sequence is TGTGCCAGCAGCCGAAAAACAGGGGGCGAGCAGTACTTC. This encodes CASSRKTGGEQYF.

This clonotype was counted once. The rearrangement links TRBV11-2 to TRBJ2-5; no clear D. The CDR3 is made up of 14 amino acids. Germline lookup yields CDR1 SGHAT and CDR2 FQNNGV. Trimming shortened V by 4 bases and J by 2 bases, and 11 bases separated the two germline ends. The CDR3 loop is CASSSSDTQETQYF. The CDR3 bases are TGTGCCAGCAGCTCCAGTGATACTCAAGAGACCCAGTACTTC.

This chain joins TRBV2 and TRBJ2-3; a possible D gene is TRBD1 (5 bases). The CDR3 totals 15 residues. Trimming stripped 6 bases from V and 2 bases from J, with 15 bases between. CDR1 SNHLY and CDR2 FYNNEI come from the germline V gene. CDR3 bases: TGTGCCAGCAGAGAAAGACAGTCCCCCACAGATACGCAGTATTTT. Amino acid sequence: CASRERQSPTDTQYF.

Remarks on this clonotype: This may be a read error, as it is one base from a much larger clone. This chain connects TRBV12-3 or TRBV12-4 to TRBJ2-5; D might be TRBD1 or TRBD2, each matching 5 bases. This CDR3 region has 12 residues. V lost 6 bases and J lost 4, with 9 bases in between. CDR3 loop: CASRAGGETQYF. Written as DNA, the CDR3 is TGTGCCAGCAGGGCTGGGGGAGAGACCCAGTACTTC.

This clonotype turned up a few times. The chain combines TRBV7-8 with TRBJ2-5, with 9 bases identical to TRBD2. V lost 1 base, J lost 7 bases, and 7 bases stayed unmatched. Per germline, CDR1 SGHVS and CDR2 FQNEAQ. The CDR3 sequence is 15 residues long. The CDR3 loop is CASSLDASGEGTQYF. CDR3 DNA: TGTGCCAGCAGCTTAGATGCTAGCGGGGAAGGGACCCAGTACTTC.

The V gene is TRBV29-1, the J gene TRBJ2-4; D may correspond to TRBD1 or TRBD2 (6 bases each). Per the germline V gene, CDR1 is SQVTM and CDR2 is ANQGSEA. This CDR3 has 14 amino acids. Trimming left V 5 bases short and J 1 base short, with 12 bases between. This CDR3 reads CSVSEGGAKNIQYF. As DNA, the CDR3 is TGCAGCGTTTCTGAAGGGGGGGCCAAAAACATTCAGTACTTC.

In its sample, this clonotype was seen once. The V and J genes are TRBV28 and TRBJ2-4; 14 nucleotides match TRBD2. Unmatched junction bases numbered 7, after V lost 2 bases and J lost 7 bases. The germline V gene has CDR1 MDHEN and CDR2 SYDVKM. The CDR3 spans 17 residues. The CDR3 reads CASSLGPTSGRANIQYF. For the CDR3, the DNA is TGTGCCAGCAGTTTAGGCCCGACTAGCGGGAGGGCGAACATTCAGTACTTC.

This clonotype has a handful of counts. This rearrangement joins TRBV7-9 to TRBJ2-5, with 11 bases that match TRBD2. Trimming removed 6 bases from V and 11 bases from J; junction bases left unmatched: 20. The CDR3 runs 17 residues. Germline V lookup: CDR1 SEHNR, CDR2 FQNEAQ (reference sequence). The CDR3 loop reads CASRQTTSGSRGPEQYF. As DNA, the CDR3 is TGTGCCAGCAGGCAAACCACTAGCGGGAGTAGGGGTCCAGAGCAGTACTTC.

The V call is TRBV28, the J call TRBJ1-2; 10 bases agree with TRBD1. With V trimmed by 6 bases and J by 3 bases, 7 bases remained unmatched. CDR3 size: 15 residues. Germline assignment: CDR1 MDHEN and CDR2 SYDVKM. The CDR3 here is CASSEGQGVYYGYTF. The DNA of the CDR3 is TGTGCCAGCAGCGAAGGACAGGGGGTTTACTATGGCTACACCTTC.

The chain couples TRBV7-8 to TRBJ2-2; D ambiguous. This CDR3 is built from 14 residues. The germline V gene encodes CDR1 SGHVS and CDR2 FQNEAQ. Trimming took off 7 bases at V and 2 bases at J, with 11 bases between the two ends. CDR3 bases: TGTGCCAGCAACCCAACTTTAAACACCGGGGAGCTGTTTTTT. Translated, it gives CASNPTLNTGELFF.